This T cell receptor beta chain derives from a study of OX40 agonist ivuxolimab in advanced cancers. Study details: Three partial responders included one hepatocellular carcinoma patient and two cutaneous melanoma patients.

Deletions cut 5 bases from V and 6 bases from J, with 18 bases between. The CDR3 extends over 16 amino acids. From germline, CDR1 is SGHRS and CDR2 YFSETQ. Method: immunoSEQ multiplex PCR; TCRdb's copy keeps in-frame clones and lacks some. The data contain about 83,000 clones, roughly 80% of them seen just once; the ten biggest clones take up 1.5% to 2%. The sample here was CD4+ or CD8+ T cells sorted from blood, taken in a trial of the OX40 agonist ivuxolimab. This sequence originates from an adult with an advanced solid tumor such as melanoma, head and neck, liver or kidney cancer. The rearrangement joins TRBV5-1 to TRBJ1-6, with D uncertain. The DNA for the CDR3 is TGCGCCAGCAGGAACCTTCAACCTTCCCCTAATTCACCCCTCCACTTT. Translation: CASRNLQPSPNSPLHF.